The TCR beta chain described here comes from a study of metastatic and nonmetastatic thyroid tumors. Across the whole study: Repertoire comparison spanned blood and tumor or nodule tissue of malignant and benign thyroid patients.

TCRdb re-called the PCR reads through MiXCR. The sample contains tens of thousands of clones, roughly 15% of which appear only once. This clone was seen at least ten times. Trimming took 7 bases from V and 0 from J, leaving 12 bases between them. Germline-derived CDR1 and CDR2 are MRHNA and SNTAGT. The CDR3 totals 15 residues. Patients had received no treatment of any kind before thyroid surgery. This TCR came from a male donor with papillary thyroid cancer or a benign thyroid nodule (not recorded which). Some clones in this sample may be carry-over from other donors' samples. The J gene is TRBJ2-2, the V gene TRBV6-4, with D perhaps matching TRBD2 (6 bases). Sequenced: blood. CDR3 sequence (DNA): TGTGCCAGCAAAAAAGGAGGGGCGAACACCGGGGAGCTGTTTTTT. It yields the protein CASKKGGANTGELFF.